The T cell receptor (beta chain) described here comes from a study of cytomegalovirus exposure and HLA in healthy donors. The PCR had 60 Vbeta and 13 Jbeta primers. The data were produced by immunoSEQ multiplex PCR, yet TCRdb's version contains in-frame clones alone and is incomplete. Here the sample spans 200,000 to 250,000 clones, around four fifths being singletons. The receptor's source is a woman between 35 and 50 years old in good health and CMV-seronegative. Material: PBMCs.

CDR3 sequence: CASSPLASSYNEQFF. DNA of the CDR3: TGCGCCAGCAGTCCTCTAGCGAGCTCCTACAATGAGCAGTTCTTC. This rearrangement joins TRBV10-1 to TRBJ2-1; possible D gene TRBD2, 6 bases. Germline-derived CDR1 and CDR2 are WNHNN and SYGVQD (reference sequence). This CDR3 has 15 amino acids. V was pared by 5 bases and J by 0 bases, with 11 bases between.